This TCR beta chain was identified in a study of shared T cell receptors in the human thymus. The method was immunoSEQ multiplex PCR; TCRdb's version includes in-frame clones alone and lacks a portion of them. The data hold 700,000 or so clones, with 70% to 90% observed a single time. The CDR3 spans 19 residues. CDR1 and CDR2 from the germline V gene are MDHEN and SYDVKM. V was shortened by 4 bases and J by 6 bases, with 30 bases between the two germline ends. These same records also appear under a second study, on human thymus T cells. As reported in that work: Infants, healthy and Finnish, who were having corrective surgery for congenital heart defects served as donors. Thymus tissue for the work was resected from patients undergoing corrective heart surgery. Among thymic and blood repertoires, usage of V and J genes appeared biased.

This TCR was recovered from a girl younger than two with a congenital heart defect. This chain uses TRBV28 with TRBJ1-1, with D possibly being TRBD1 (5 bases). The sample taken for sequencing was thymocytes. The CDR3 nucleotides read TGTGCCAGCAGTTCCTACACCCCAACGATCAGGGAGGAGAGGGCTGAAGCTTTCTTT. Translation: CASSSYTPTIREERAEAFF.